This entry lists 28 T cell receptor beta chains sequenced from one sample in a study of CD8+CD57+ T cells in acquired aplastic anemia. The template for TCR beta VDJ and CDR3 sequence profiling was genomic DNA. Each CDR3 protein gets one entry after TCRdb re-called the reads with MiXCR. The table has about 180,000 distinct CDR3 sequences, 40% to 55% seen once. The patients chosen for sequencing had shown expansion of CD8+CD57+ cells (detected by flow cytometry). Input material: sorted CD4+, CD8+, or CD8+CD57+ T cells (not recorded which) from PBMCs. The source is a human donor with aplastic anemia.

This chain joins TRBV10-1 and TRBJ2-2; 11 bases align to TRBD1. V lost 8 bases and J lost 4; bases outside the gene matches: 6. The CDR3 is 15 residues long. CDR1 and CDR2 (germline): WNHNN, SYGVQD (reference sequence). CDR3 nucleotide sequence: TGCGCCAGCGGCTTAGGGACAGGGGGCACCGGGGAGCTGTTTTTT. Its translation is CASGLGTGGTGELFF.

This clonotype qualifies as medium-sized (0.01 to 0.1%). The rearrangement uses TRBV25-1 and TRBJ1-4, with D possibly TRBD1 on 5 matching bases. V lost 6 bases and J lost 0, with 11 bases in between. Germline CDR1 reads MGHDK; CDR2 reads SYGVNS. The CDR3 consists of 15 residues. DNA of the CDR3: TGTGCCAGCAGGGATAGGGGTGCAACTAATGAAAAACTGTTTTTT. It encodes CASRDRGATNEKLFF.

This clonotype was recorded only once. The gene calls are TRBV29-1 and TRBJ2-7; tentatively, D is TRBD1 (6 bases). Germline V CDR1 and CDR2: SQVTM, ANQGSEA. CDR3 length: 13 amino acids. Trimming left V 4 bases short and J 6 bases short, with 16 bases between. The CDR3 region has the DNA TGCAGCGTTGGGGACACCCGGGTTGGCGAGCAGTACTTC. Translation gives CSVGDTRVGEQYF.

This clonotype was counted at least ten times. The chain links TRBV20-1 to TRBJ1-1, with D hard to call. This CDR3 contains 13 residues. V shed 0 bases and J shed 5 bases, with 10 bases lying between them. The germline gives CDR1 DFQATT, CDR2 SNEGSKA (reference sequence). CDR3 loop: CSARDPRATEAFF. Here the CDR3 DNA reads TGCAGTGCTAGAGACCCGAGGGCGACTGAAGCTTTCTTT.

Many counts were recorded for this clonotype. The chain is built from TRBV25-1 and TRBJ2-1; D remains unclear. The CDR3 consists of 12 residues. Trimming shortened V by 4 bases and J by 5 bases, and 6 bases separated the two germline ends. Germline V gene lookup returns CDR1 MGHDK and CDR2 SYGVNS. The CDR3 sequence is CASSGVNNEQFF. CDR3 DNA: TGTGCCAGCAGTGGGGTGAACAATGAGCAGTTCTTC. The full variable domain, completed using reference TRBV25-1 and TRBJ2-1, is EADIYQTPRYLVIGTGKKITLECSQTMGHDKMYWYQQDPGMELHLIHYSYGVNSTEKGDLSSESTVSRIRTEHFPLTLESARPSHTSQYLCASSGVNNEQFFGPGTRLTVL.

This clonotype was seen a few times. This chain uses TRBV6-2 or TRBV6-3 with TRBJ1-2; D is ambiguous. The CDR3 totals 16 residues. Trimming took 1 base from V and 0 from J, leaving 12 bases between them. Germline assignment: CDR1 MNHEY and CDR2 SVGEGT. CDR3 sequence reads: CASSYYPQPPNYGYTF. CDR3 bases: TGTGCCAGCAGTTACTATCCGCAACCCCCTAACTATGGCTACACCTTC.

There are many counts of this clonotype. This chain joins TRBV11-1 and TRBJ1-6, with 11 bases that match TRBD1. Germline trimming cut 4 bases from V and 9 bases from J; bases unmatched to any gene: 11. Per germline, CDR1 SGHAT and CDR2 FQDESV (reference sequence). This CDR3 comprises 17 residues. The CDR3 DNA is TGTGCCAGCAGCTCCATCGGGACAGGGGGACCTGGTTCACCCCTCCACTTT. Protein sequence: CASSSIGTGGPGSPLHF. The full variable domain, its missing parts supplied by reference TRBV11-1 and TRBJ1-6, is EAEVAQSPRYKITEKSQAVAFWCDPISGHATLYWYRQILGQGPELLVQFQDESVVDDSQLPKDRFSAERLKGVDSTLKIQPAELGDSAMYLCASSSIGTGGPGSPLHFGNGTRLTVT.

In this sample, this clonotype turned up many times. This chain connects TRBV6-4 to TRBJ1-5, with a weak D call TRBD1 (6 bases). CDR1 is MRHNA and CDR2 is SNTAGT in the germline V gene. Trimming took off 6 bases at V and 2 bases at J, with 20 bases between the two ends. The CDR3 totals 17 residues. As DNA, the CDR3 is TGTGCCAGCAGCCATCCTAAACAGGGCGGCGGCAATCAGCCCCAGCATTTT. Amino acids: CASSHPKQGGGNQPQHF.

This clonotype was counted a single time. The chain couples TRBV29-1 to TRBJ2-1; TRBD2 aligns across 13 bases. This CDR3 contains 15 residues. From germline, CDR1 is SQVTM and CDR2 ANQGSEA. Trimming cost V 4 bases and J 4 bases; bases outside gene matches: 4. As DNA, the CDR3 is TGCAGCGTTGCGGGACTAGCGGGGCCATACAATGAGCAGTTCTTC. Its translation: CSVAGLAGPYNEQFF.

The rearrangement joins TRBV25-1 to TRBJ1-1; D is perhaps TRBD1 (5 bases). Germline-derived CDR1 and CDR2 are MGHDK and SYGVNS. This CDR3 comprises 13 residues. Trimming took off 4 bases at V and 7 bases at J, with 13 bases between the two ends. This CDR3 is CASSATGAREAFF. The CDR3 DNA reads as TGTGCCAGCAGTGCCACAGGAGCCCGTGAAGCTTTCTTT.

This clonotype was detected ten times or more. The chain uses TRBV5-6 and TRBJ2-5, with D perhaps given as TRBD1 or TRBD2 (6 bases each). Germline values: CDR1 SGHDT, CDR2 YYEEEE. V was pared by 4 bases and J by 5 bases, with 24 bases between. The length of the CDR3 is 17 residues. CDR3 protein: CASSQIRVLARGETQYF. DNA for the CDR3: TGTGCCAGCAGCCAAATCCGGGTGCTAGCGAGGGGGGAGACCCAGTACTTC.

This clonotype was recorded once. V and J are TRBV12-3 or TRBV12-4 and TRBJ2-5, with 12 positions matching TRBD2. V gave up 3 bases and J gave up 7 bases; unmatched junction bases: 6. This CDR3 has 15 residues. The CDR3 nucleotides read TGTGCCAGCAGTTTGCTAGCGGGGGGGCGCGGGACCCAGTACTTC. Amino acids: CASSLLAGGRGTQYF.

Ten or more counts support this clonotype. V gene TRBV29-1 combines with J gene TRBJ1-1; D unclear. The CDR3 consists of 12 residues. Germline CDR1 and CDR2: SQVTM and ANQGSEA. Trimming shortened V by 3 bases and J by 1 base, and 6 bases separated the two germline ends. The CDR3 bases are TGCAGCGTTGAGGACGGGAACACTGAAGCTTTCTTT. Its protein is CSVEDGNTEAFF.

This clonotype appeared many times. The V gene is TRBV6-1, the J gene TRBJ2-5; D gene ambiguous. The germline CDR1 and CDR2 sequences are MNHNS and SASEGT. This CDR3 is 11 amino acids long. V shed 1 base and J shed 5 bases, with 2 bases lying between them. The CDR3 sequence is CASSEVETQYF. The CDR3 DNA reads TGTGCCAGCAGTGAAGTGGAGACCCAGTACTTC.

This clonotype appeared many times. The V and J genes are TRBV7-2 and TRBJ1-3; tentatively, D is TRBD1 (6 bases). V was trimmed by 2 bases and J by 4 bases, leaving 12 bases between them. CDR3 size: 15 residues. Germline assignment: CDR1 SGHTA and CDR2 FQGNSA. This chain's CDR3 is CASSLSGGAGNTIYF. Written as DNA, the CDR3 is TGTGCCAGCAGCTTATCGGGGGGGGCCGGAAACACCATATATTTT.

The CDR3 sequence: CSAVKDPYEQYF. CDR3 DNA sequence: TGCAGTGCCGTAAAGGACCCCTACGAGCAGTACTTC. The V call is TRBV20-1, the J call TRBJ2-7; D ambiguous. Germline V CDR1 and CDR2: DFQATT, SNEGSKA (reference sequence). The CDR3 covers 12 residues. The V end was cut by 6 bases, the J end by 2 bases, with 11 bases between.

The chain uses TRBV10-2 and TRBJ2-3; 8 nucleotides match TRBD1. Germline V gives CDR1 WSHSY, CDR2 SAAADI. This CDR3 spans 14 amino acids. Trimming at V came to 7 bases and at J to 6 bases, leaving 9 bases not matched to a gene. The CDR3 sequence is CASTGQGRGDTQYF. CDR3 nucleotides: TGCGCCAGCACTGGACAGGGTCGCGGGGATACGCAGTATTTT.

Only a few counts were recorded for this clonotype. V is TRBV24-1 and J is TRBJ2-1; perhaps TRBD1 as D (5 bases). The V gene lost 5 bases and the J gene lost 7 bases, with 17 bases spanning the gap. This CDR3 region has 15 residues. In germline, CDR1 is KGHDR, CDR2 SFDVKD. The CDR3 sequence: CATSVSFGALNEQFF. The CDR3 DNA sequence: TGTGCCACCAGTGTATCGTTTGGGGCTTTAAATGAGCAGTTCTTC.

The rearrangement uses TRBV18 and TRBJ2-5; D gene ambiguous. The CDR3 length is 11 residues. The V gene's germline CDR1 is KGHSH and CDR2 LQKENI. V was trimmed by 4 bases and J by 3 bases, leaving 3 bases between them. Here the CDR3 DNA reads TGTGCCAGCTCACAAAAAGAGACCCAGTACTTC. Its protein is CASSQKETQYF.

Comments on this clonotype: At one of its ends the junction is not consistent with the germline gene, which may arise from a read error. The chain is built from TRBV4-2 and TRBJ2-1; 7 bases agree with TRBD1. CDR1 LGHNA and CDR2 YNFKEQ come from the germline V gene. CDR3 length equals 15 residues. This CDR3 reads CASRQAGTVYNEQFF. Written as DNA, the CDR3 is TGTGCCAGCCGCCAAGCAGGGACAGTCTACAATGAGCAGTTCTTC.

This sequence joins TRBV2 and TRBJ2-7; 10 bases are a match to TRBD2. The V gene end was trimmed by 4 bases and the J gene end by 4 bases; junction bases not matched to a gene: 4. This CDR3 is built from 14 residues. Germline lookup yields CDR1 SNHLY and CDR2 FYNNEI. CDR3 amino acids: CASSVSSGGYEQYF. The CDR3 coding sequence is TGTGCCAGCAGTGTGTCTAGCGGGGGATACGAGCAGTACTTC.

This clonotype has a count of ten or more. The V call is TRBV6-1, the J call TRBJ1-3; a weak D match, TRBD1 (6 bases). V shed 5 bases and J shed 2 bases, with 10 bases lying between them. The CDR3 sequence is 14 residues long. CDR1 MNHNS and CDR2 SASEGT come from the germline V gene. As DNA, the CDR3 is TGTGCCAGCAGTCCCGGACAGACTGGAAACACCATATATTTT. Its protein product is CASSPGQTGNTIYF.

This clonotype was observed many times. The rearrangement joins TRBV5-1 to TRBJ1-5; 7 positions match TRBD1. The CDR3 covers 14 residues. V trimming: 5 bases; J trimming: 6 bases; junction bases outside the gene matches: 8. Germline V gives CDR1 SGHRS, CDR2 YFSETQ. CDR3: CASSHEGAGQPQHF. The CDR3 bases are TGCGCCAGCAGTCATGAGGGGGCTGGTCAGCCCCAGCATTTT.

The chain couples TRBV2 to TRBJ1-6; D unclear. Germline V gene lookup returns CDR1 SNHLY and CDR2 FYNNEI. With 6 bases removed from V and 7 bases from J, the gap between germline ends came to 13 bases. This CDR3 has 14 residues. DNA for the CDR3: TGTGCCAGCAGGATGAGCAGCGAGAATTCACCCCTCCACTTT. This translates into CASRMSSENSPLHF.

This clonotype has more than one count but fewer than ten. This may come from a read error, since a much larger clone is one base off. This chain joins TRBV7-9 and TRBJ1-1, with a tentative D call TRBD1 (6 bases). CDR1 and CDR2 (germline): SEHNR, FQNEAQ (reference sequence). The length of the CDR3 is 15 residues. The V gene lost 3 bases and the J gene lost 4 bases, with 15 bases spanning the gap. This CDR3 is CASSLITGASTEAFF. The CDR3 DNA reads as TGTGCCAGCAGCTTGATTACGGGGGCGAGCACTGAAGCTTTCTTT. The variable domain in full, completed from reference TRBV7-9 and TRBJ1-1, reads DTGVSQNPRHKITKRGQNVTFRCDPISEHNRLYWYRQTLGQGPEFLTYFQNEAQLEKSRLLSDRFSAERPKGSFSTLEIQRTEQGDSAMYLCASSLITGASTEAFFGQGTRLTVV.

The V and J genes are TRBV5-1 and TRBJ2-5, with TRBD1 as a possible D gene (6 bases). This CDR3 is built from 14 residues. V dropped 6 bases and J dropped 2 bases, with 14 bases sitting between them. CDR1 is SGHRS, CDR2 YFSETQ, per germline. CDR3 coding DNA: TGCGCCAGCACTAGGTCAGGGGCACAAGAGACCCAGTACTTC. It yields the protein CASTRSGAQETQYF. Combining the CDR3 with reference TRBV5-1 and TRBJ2-5 gives the whole variable domain KAGVTQTPRYLIKTRGQQVTLSCSPISGHRSVSWYQQTPGQGLQFLFEYFSETQRNKGNFPGRFSGRQFSNSRSEMNVSTLELGDSALYLCASTRSGAQETQYFGPGTRLLVL.

The V call is TRBV7-2, the J call TRBJ2-3, with D unresolved. With 5 bases removed from V and 6 bases from J, the gap between germline ends came to 18 bases. This CDR3 is built from 15 residues. Germline V gene data show CDR1 as SGHTA and CDR2 as FQGNSA. In nucleotides, the CDR3 is TGTGCCAGCAGCCCGTCTGCGCAGTTCGTGGATACGCAGTATTTT. It translates to CASSPSAQFVDTQYF.

At least ten counts were recorded for this clonotype. The chain employs TRBV2 and TRBJ1-1; 7 bases line up with TRBD1. This CDR3 spans 14 amino acids. Germline CDR1 reads SNHLY; CDR2 reads FYNNEI. V was pared by 6 bases and J by 2 bases, with 6 bases of the junction left unmatched. CDR3 residues: CASSHRGINTEAFF. CDR3 bases: TGTGCCAGCAGCCACAGGGGAATCAACACTGAAGCTTTCTTT.